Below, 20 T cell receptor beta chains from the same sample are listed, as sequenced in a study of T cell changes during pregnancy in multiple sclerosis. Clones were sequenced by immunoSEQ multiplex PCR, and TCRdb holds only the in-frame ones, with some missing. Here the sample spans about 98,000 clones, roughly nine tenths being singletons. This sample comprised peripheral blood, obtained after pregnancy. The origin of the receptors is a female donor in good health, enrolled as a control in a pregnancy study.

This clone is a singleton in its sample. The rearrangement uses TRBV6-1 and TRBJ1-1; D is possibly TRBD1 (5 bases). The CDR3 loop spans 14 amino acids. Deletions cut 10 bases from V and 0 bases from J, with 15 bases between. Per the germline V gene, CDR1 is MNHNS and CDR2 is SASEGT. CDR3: CATQGFEVNTEAFF. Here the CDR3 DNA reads TGTGCCACCCAGGGTTTTGAGGTGAACACTGAAGCTTTCTTT.

CDR3 residues: CASSLAGDTGELFF. The CDR3 DNA sequence: TGTGCCAGCAGTTTGGCGGGAGACACCGGGGAGCTGTTTTTT. This chain links TRBV28 with TRBJ2-2, with 7 positions matching TRBD2. This CDR3 comprises 14 residues. V gave up 3 bases and J gave up 3 bases; unmatched junction bases: 1. In germline, CDR1 is MDHEN, CDR2 SYDVKM.

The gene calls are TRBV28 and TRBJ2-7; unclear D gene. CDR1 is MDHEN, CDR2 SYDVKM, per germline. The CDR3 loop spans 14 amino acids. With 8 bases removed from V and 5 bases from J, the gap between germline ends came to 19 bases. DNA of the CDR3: TGTGCCAGCCTCTCCCTGGTGGGCCTCCACGAGCAGTACTTC. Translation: CASLSLVGLHEQYF.

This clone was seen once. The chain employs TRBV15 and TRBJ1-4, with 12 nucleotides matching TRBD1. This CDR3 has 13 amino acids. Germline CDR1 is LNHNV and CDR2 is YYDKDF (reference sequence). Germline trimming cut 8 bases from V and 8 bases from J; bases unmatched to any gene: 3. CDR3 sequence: CATGTGGDEKLFF. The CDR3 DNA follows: TGTGCCACCGGGACAGGGGGCGACGAAAAACTGTTTTTT.

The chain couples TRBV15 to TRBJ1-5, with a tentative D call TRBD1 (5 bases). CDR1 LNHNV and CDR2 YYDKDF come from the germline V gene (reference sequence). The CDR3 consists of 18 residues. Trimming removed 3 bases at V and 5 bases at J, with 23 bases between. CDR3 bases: TGTGCCACCAGCAGTCTGCCAGGGTCGTTTCGCTCGGATCAGCCCCAGCATTTT. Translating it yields CATSSLPGSFRSDQPQHF.

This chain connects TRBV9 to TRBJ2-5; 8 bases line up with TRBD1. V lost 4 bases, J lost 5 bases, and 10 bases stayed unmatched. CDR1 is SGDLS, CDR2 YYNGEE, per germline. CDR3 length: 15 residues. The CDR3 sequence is CASSPGTGREETQYF. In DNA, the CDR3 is TGTGCCAGCAGCCCAGGGACAGGCAGGGAGGAGACCCAGTACTTC. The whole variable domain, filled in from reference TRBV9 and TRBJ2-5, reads DSGVTQTPKHLITATGQRVTLRCSPRSGDLSVYWYQQSLDQGLQFLIQYYNGEERAKGNILERFSAQQFPDLHSELNLSSLELGDSALYFCASSPGTGREETQYFGPGTRLLVL.

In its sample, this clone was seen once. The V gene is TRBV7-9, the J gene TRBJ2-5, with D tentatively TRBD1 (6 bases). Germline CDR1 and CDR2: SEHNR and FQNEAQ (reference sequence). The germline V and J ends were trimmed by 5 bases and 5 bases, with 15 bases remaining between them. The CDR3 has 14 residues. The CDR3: CASSPTRGVETQYF. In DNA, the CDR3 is TGTGCCAGCAGCCCAACCAGGGGTGTTGAGACCCAGTACTTC.

As DNA, the CDR3 is TGTGCCAGCAGTTTAGCCGGGGAGACAGATACGCAGTATTTT. It translates to CASSLAGETDTQYF. This rearrangement joins TRBV28 to TRBJ2-3; perhaps TRBD2 as D (5 bases). V gave up 2 bases and J gave up 3 bases, with 9 bases separating them. CDR1 and CDR2 from the germline V gene are MDHEN and SYDVKM. CDR3 length: 14 residues.

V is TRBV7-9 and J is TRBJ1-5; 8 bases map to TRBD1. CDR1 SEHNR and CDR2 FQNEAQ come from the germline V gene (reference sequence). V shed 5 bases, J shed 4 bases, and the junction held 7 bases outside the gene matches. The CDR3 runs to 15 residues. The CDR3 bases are TGTGCCAGCAGCACCTCGGACAGGGTAAATCAGCCCCAGCATTTT. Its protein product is CASSTSDRVNQPQHF.

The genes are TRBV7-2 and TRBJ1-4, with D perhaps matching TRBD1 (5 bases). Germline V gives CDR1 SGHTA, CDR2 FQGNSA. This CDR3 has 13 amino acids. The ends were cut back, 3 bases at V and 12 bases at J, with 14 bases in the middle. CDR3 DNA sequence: TGTGCCAGCAGCTTGGGACTTGGGGCGGAACTGTTTTTT. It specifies CASSLGLGAELFF.

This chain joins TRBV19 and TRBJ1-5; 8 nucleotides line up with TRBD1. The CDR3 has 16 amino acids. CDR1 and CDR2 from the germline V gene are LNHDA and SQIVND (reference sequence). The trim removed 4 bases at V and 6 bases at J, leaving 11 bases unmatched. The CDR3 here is CASSTQGRGQGQPQHF. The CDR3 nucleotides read TGTGCCAGTAGTACGCAAGGCAGGGGGCAGGGTCAGCCCCAGCATTTT.

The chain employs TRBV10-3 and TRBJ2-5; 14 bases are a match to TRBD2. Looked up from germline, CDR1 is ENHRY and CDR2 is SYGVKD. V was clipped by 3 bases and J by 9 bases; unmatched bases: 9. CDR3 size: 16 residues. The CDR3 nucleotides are TGTGCCATCAGTGACCCCGGGACTAGCGGGAGATGGGCCCAGTACTTC. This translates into CAISDPGTSGRWAQYF.

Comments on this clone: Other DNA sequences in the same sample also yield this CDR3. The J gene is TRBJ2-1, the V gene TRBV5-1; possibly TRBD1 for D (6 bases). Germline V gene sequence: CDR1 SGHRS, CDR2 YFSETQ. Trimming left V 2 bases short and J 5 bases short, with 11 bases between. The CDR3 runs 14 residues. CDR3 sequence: CASSLEGTNNEQFF. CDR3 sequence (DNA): TGCGCCAGCAGCTTAGAGGGGACAAACAATGAGCAGTTCTTC.

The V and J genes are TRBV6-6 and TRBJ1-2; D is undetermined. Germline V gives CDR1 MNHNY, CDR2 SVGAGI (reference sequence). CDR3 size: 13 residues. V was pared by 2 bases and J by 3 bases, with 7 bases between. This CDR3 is CASSYLGDYGYTF. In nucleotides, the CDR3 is TGTGCCAGCAGTTACCTGGGCGACTATGGCTACACCTTC.

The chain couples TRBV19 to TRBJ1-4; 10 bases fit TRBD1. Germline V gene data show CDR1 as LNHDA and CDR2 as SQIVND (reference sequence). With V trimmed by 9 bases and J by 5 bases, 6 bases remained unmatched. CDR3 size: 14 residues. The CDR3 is CASRPGQGNEKLFF. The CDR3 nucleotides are TGTGCCAGCAGACCGGGACAGGGGAATGAAAAACTGTTTTTT.

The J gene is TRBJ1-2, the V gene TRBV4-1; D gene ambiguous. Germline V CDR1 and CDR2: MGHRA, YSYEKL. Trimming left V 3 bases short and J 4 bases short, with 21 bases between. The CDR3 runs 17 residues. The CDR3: CASSHLTREGTSYGYTF. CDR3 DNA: TGCGCCAGCAGCCATTTGACGCGGGAGGGAACATCCTATGGCTACACCTTC.

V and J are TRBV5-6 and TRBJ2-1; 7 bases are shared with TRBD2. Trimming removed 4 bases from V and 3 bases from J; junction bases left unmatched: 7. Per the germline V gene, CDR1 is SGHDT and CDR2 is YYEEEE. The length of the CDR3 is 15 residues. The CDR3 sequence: CASSNPLADYNEQFF. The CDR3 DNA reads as TGTGCCAGCAGCAACCCTCTAGCGGACTACAATGAGCAGTTCTTC.

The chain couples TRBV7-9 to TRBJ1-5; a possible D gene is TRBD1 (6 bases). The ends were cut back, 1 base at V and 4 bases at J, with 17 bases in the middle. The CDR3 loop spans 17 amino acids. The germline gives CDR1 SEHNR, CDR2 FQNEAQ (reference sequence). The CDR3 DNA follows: TGTGCCAGCAGCTTAGTGAGGGGGGGCTCCTCGAATCAGCCCCAGCATTTT. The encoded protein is CASSLVRGGSSNQPQHF.

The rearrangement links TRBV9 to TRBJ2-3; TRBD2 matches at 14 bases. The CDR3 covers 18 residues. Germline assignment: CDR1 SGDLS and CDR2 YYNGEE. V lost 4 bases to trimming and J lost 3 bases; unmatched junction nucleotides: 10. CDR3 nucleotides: TGTGCCAGCAGCCCGAGGCCGACTAGCGGGGGGGGTACAGATACGCAGTATTTT. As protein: CASSPRPTSGGGTDTQYF.

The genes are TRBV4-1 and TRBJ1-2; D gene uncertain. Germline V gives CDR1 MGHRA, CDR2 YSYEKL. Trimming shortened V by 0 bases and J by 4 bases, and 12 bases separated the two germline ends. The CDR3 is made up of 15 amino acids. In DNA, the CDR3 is TGCGCCAGCAGCCAAGATCGGGGAAGCGGCTATGGCTACACCTTC. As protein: CASSQDRGSGYGYTF.